This T cell receptor beta chain was recovered during a study of cytomegalovirus exposure and HLA in healthy donors. Study-level findings and limits: The study found most TCR sequences rare, yet found some public TCRs in many donors. Some TCR beta chains (164 of them) were listed as cytomegalovirus-associated.

The PCR made use of 60 Vbeta and 13 Jbeta primers. Methods used by the authors: Roughly 11 million shared chains were among the roughly 78 million unique TCR beta chains that a later analysis counted. Only in-frame clones appear in the TCRdb table, and some are missing; sequencing was by immunoSEQ multiplex PCR. V and J calls and clone size are as listed in that table; D and trimming were resolved from the DNA. The table gives more than 30,000 clones; the top ten clones make up around 10% of it. The CDR3 is 15 amino acids. V was clipped by 2 bases and J by 0 bases, with 6 bases between them. For this clone: What it binds is not known.

The clonotype originates from a man aged 40-49 years in good health and CMV-seropositive. This chain joins TRBV5-7 and TRBJ2-6, with D unclear. TRBV5-7 is reported as an ORF; its role is uncertain. Sequencing was carried out using PBMCs. In nucleotides, the CDR3 is TGTGCCAGCAGCTTCCCGGGCTCTGGGGCCAACGTCCTGACTTTC. Translating it yields CASSFPGSGANVLTF.